The entry below gives a single T cell receptor (beta chain) sequence along with its context. The antigen remains undetermined. The data were taken from a study of cytomegalovirus exposure and HLA in healthy donors. The CDR3 runs to 15 residues. V trimming: 4 bases; J trimming: 7 bases; junction bases outside the gene matches: 6. Germline V gene lookup returns CDR1 SGHKS and CDR2 YYEKEE (reference sequence). PCR involved 60 Vbeta and 13 Jbeta primers. Assay used: immunoSEQ multiplex PCR; TCRdb lists only in-frame clones, some missing. The data hold some 96,000 clones, with around 74% observed a single time. Though probably carrying unrecorded immune exposures, donors were nominally healthy at sampling. Study results and caveats: Later work found most CMV-associated TCR beta chains apparently HLA-restricted. TCR beta sequences reportedly predicted most subjects' HLA-A and HLA-B alleles accurately. In an earlier analysis, about 90% or about 30%: the productive usage of most TCR beta V segments.

The chain has TRBV5-5 and TRBJ1-6; 9 bases are shared with TRBD1. This receptor was taken from a man aged 35 to 55 in good health and CMV-seropositive. The sample taken for sequencing was PBMCs. Here the CDR3 reads CASSPRTGENSPLHF. CDR3 nucleotide sequence: TGTGCCAGCAGCCCCCGGACAGGGGAAAATTCACCCCTCCACTTT.